These 5 T cell receptor beta chains originate from one sample sequenced in a study of blood T cells in healthy people across ages. A sample-barcoded 5' primer and a J-beta primer mix were used in a second PCR of roughly 7 to 11 cycles. TCRdb used MiXCR to reprocess the 5' RACE reads, holding one entry per CDR3 protein. The profile shows around 750,000 distinct CDR3 sequences, 50% to 65% of them singletons. Sequenced input: blood. These receptors originate from an older man in good health.

This clonotype was observed a handful of times. This chain connects TRBV2 to TRBJ2-1, with 12 positions matching TRBD2. This CDR3 comprises 16 residues. V gave up 7 bases and J gave up 4 bases; unmatched junction bases: 8. CDR1 is SNHLY and CDR2 is FYNNEI in the germline V gene. For the CDR3, the DNA is TGTGCCAGCAAACGACTAGCGGGAGAGTCTTACAATGAGCAGTTCTTC. As protein: CASKRLAGESYNEQFF.

The genes are TRBV3-1 and TRBJ1-1, with D possibly being TRBD1 (5 bases). CDR1 is LGHDT, CDR2 YNNKEL, per germline (reference sequence). This CDR3 is built from 16 residues. V gave up 4 bases and J gave up 1 base, with 16 bases separating them. DNA for the CDR3: TGTGCCAGCAGCCCCCAGCCGGGGGGAAGGAACACTGAAGCTTTCTTT. Protein: CASSPQPGGRNTEAFF.

The chain recombines TRBV4-2 with TRBJ1-2; D not resolved. CDR1 and CDR2 from the germline V gene are LGHNA and YNFKEQ. This CDR3 spans 16 amino acids. Trimming cost V 0 bases and J 0 bases, with 11 bases left between them. The CDR3 sequence: CASSQEIGRANYGYTF. The CDR3 nucleotides read TGTGCCAGCAGCCAAGAAATAGGCCGGGCTAACTATGGCTACACCTTC.

This clonotype was counted a few times. The rearrangement links TRBV10-3 to TRBJ2-1; the match to TRBD2 covers 7 bases. Germline V CDR1 and CDR2: ENHRY, SYGVKD. This CDR3 has 14 residues. The ends lost 4 bases at V and 0 bases at J; junction bases unmatched: 0. This CDR3 reads CAISGGSSYNEQFF. In DNA, the CDR3 is TGTGCCATCAGTGGCGGGAGCTCCTACAATGAGCAGTTCTTC.

V is TRBV11-2 and J is TRBJ2-5, with 7 bases identical to TRBD2. This CDR3 has 11 residues. Per the germline V gene, CDR1 is SGHAT and CDR2 is FQNNGV. The ends lost 5 bases at V and 11 bases at J; junction bases unmatched: 5. CDR3 loop: CASSAAGEQYF. The CDR3 region has the DNA TGTGCCAGCAGCGCCGCGGGGGAGCAGTACTTC.